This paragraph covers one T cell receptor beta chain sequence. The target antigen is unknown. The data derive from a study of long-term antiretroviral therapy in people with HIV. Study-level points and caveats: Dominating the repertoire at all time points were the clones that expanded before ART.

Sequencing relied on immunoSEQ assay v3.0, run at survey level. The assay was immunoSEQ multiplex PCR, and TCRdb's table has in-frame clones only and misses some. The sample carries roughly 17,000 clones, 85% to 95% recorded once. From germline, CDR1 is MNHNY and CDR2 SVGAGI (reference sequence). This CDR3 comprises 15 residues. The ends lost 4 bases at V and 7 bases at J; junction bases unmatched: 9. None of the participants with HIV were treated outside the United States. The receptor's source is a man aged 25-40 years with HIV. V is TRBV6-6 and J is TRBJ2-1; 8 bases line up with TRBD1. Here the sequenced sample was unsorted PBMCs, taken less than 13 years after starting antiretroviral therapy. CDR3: CASSLGQEVQNEQFF. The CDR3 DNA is TGTGCCAGCAGTTTGGGACAGGAGGTGCAGAATGAGCAGTTCTTC.